These T cell receptor beta chains were read from a single sample in a study of blood T cell repertoires in COVID-19. The table came from immunoSEQ multiplex PCR; TCRdb's copy has only in-frame clones and leaves some out. The table has about 260,000 clones, roughly nine tenths seen once. Source material: PBMCs or T cells enriched from blood (not recorded which). These receptors were obtained from a woman in her fifties or sixties who had recovered from COVID-19. CDR3s include the opening cysteine and the closing phenylalanine or tryptophan. Fields, in order: clone size, V gene, J gene, D gene, CDR3 protein, CDR3 DNA. A D gene is named only where the DNA matches it firmly. Not every row has a clone size; where given, it reads once, few, many or a size class.

clone_size: -
v_call: TRBV12-3/TRBV12-4
j_call: TRBJ2-2
d_call: -
cdr3_aa: CASSLLAGELFF
cdr3_nt: TGTGCCAGCAGTTTACTAGCCGGGGAGCTGTTTTTT

clone_size: -
v_call: TRBV7-2
j_call: TRBJ2-3
d_call: TRBD2
cdr3_aa: CASSSASGRAGDTQYF
cdr3_nt: TGTGCCAGCAGCTCGGCTAGCGGGAGGGCCGGAGATACGCAGTATTTT

clone_size: -
v_call: TRBV7-2
j_call: TRBJ2-3
d_call: -
cdr3_aa: CASSLGYGLVGTQYF
cdr3_nt: TGTGCCAGCAGCTTAGGGTACGGTCTAGTCGGTACGCAGTATTTT

clone_size: -
v_call: TRBV6-4
j_call: TRBJ2-7
d_call: TRBD1
cdr3_aa: CASRSGTGGLLVPYEQYF
cdr3_nt: TGTGCCAGCAGGTCCGGGACAGGGGGGCTTTTGGTACCCTACGAGCAGTACTTC

clone_size: -
v_call: TRBV10-3
j_call: TRBJ1-2
d_call: TRBD1
cdr3_aa: CAISGGTGGNYGYTF
cdr3_nt: TGTGCCATCAGTGGCGGGACAGGGGGTAACTATGGCTACACCTTC

clone_size: -
v_call: TRBV18
j_call: TRBJ1-5
d_call: -
cdr3_aa: CASSPNRDQPQHF
cdr3_nt: TGTGCCAGCTCACCTAACAGGGATCAGCCCCAGCATTTT

clone_size: -
v_call: TRBV19
j_call: TRBJ2-2
d_call: -
cdr3_aa: CASSQISGELFF
cdr3_nt: TGTGCCAGTAGTCAGATCTCCGGGGAGCTGTTTTTT

clone_size: once
v_call: TRBV3-1/TRBV3-2
j_call: TRBJ1-1
d_call: TRBD1
cdr3_aa: CASSQDRGNTEAFF
cdr3_nt: TGTGCCAGCAGCCAGGACAGGGGAAACACTGAAGCTTTCTTT

clone_size: -
v_call: TRBV20-1
j_call: TRBJ1-2
d_call: -
cdr3_aa: CSASISNGYTF
cdr3_nt: TGCAGTGCGAGCATAAGCAATGGCTACACCTTC

clone_size: once
v_call: TRBV5-4
j_call: TRBJ1-5
d_call: -
cdr3_aa: CASSLSEGSNQPQHF
cdr3_nt: TGTGCCAGCAGCTTGAGTGAGGGTAGCAATCAGCCCCAGCATTTT

clone_size: -
v_call: TRBV14
j_call: TRBJ2-7
d_call: -
cdr3_aa: CASSQSGNGYEQYF
cdr3_nt: TGTGCCAGCAGCCAATCAGGGAACGGCTACGAGCAGTACTTC

clone_size: -
v_call: TRBV9
j_call: TRBJ1-1
d_call: TRBD1
cdr3_aa: CASSGGQGSNTEAFF
cdr3_nt: TGTGCCAGCAGCGGAGGACAGGGCTCGAACACTGAAGCTTTCTTT

clone_size: -
v_call: TRBV5-6
j_call: TRBJ1-6
d_call: -
cdr3_aa: CASSLETGNNSPLHF
cdr3_nt: TGTGCCAGCAGCTTGGAGACAGGCAATAATTCACCCCTCCACTTT

clone_size: -
v_call: TRBV14
j_call: TRBJ2-2
d_call: TRBD2
cdr3_aa: CASSQGLAAGELFF
cdr3_nt: TGTGCCAGCAGCCAAGGGCTAGCGGCCGGGGAGCTGTTTTTT

clone_size: few
v_call: TRBV2
j_call: TRBJ1-4
d_call: TRBD1
cdr3_aa: CASSRTGVGEKLFF
cdr3_nt: TGTGCCAGCAGTCGGACAGGGGTGGGTGAAAAACTGTTTTTT

clone_size: -
v_call: TRBV28
j_call: TRBJ2-1
d_call: TRBD2
cdr3_aa: CASPPGLAGGTWGEQFF
cdr3_nt: TGTGCCAGTCCTCCGGGACTAGCGGGAGGGACATGGGGTGAGCAGTTCTTC

clone_size: once
v_call: TRBV7-9
j_call: TRBJ2-6
d_call: -
cdr3_aa: CAGRSPGGANVLTF
cdr3_nt: TGTGCCGGCCGAAGCCCCGGGGGGGCCAACGTCCTGACTTTC

clone_size: -
v_call: TRBV2
j_call: TRBJ1-1
d_call: -
cdr3_aa: CASSEGPGMNTEAFF
cdr3_nt: TGTGCCAGCAGTGAAGGGCCGGGGATGAACACTGAAGCTTTCTTT